Listed below are T cell receptor beta chains from one sample, sequenced in a study of blood T cell repertoires in COVID-19. Repertoires were generated with immunoSEQ multiplex PCR, while TCRdb's copy carries only in-frame clones and drops some. The table lists 75,000 to 100,000 clones, 85% to 90% of them singletons, with approximately 15% in the top ten. Sequenced: peripheral blood. These TCRs come from a human donor in a cohort sampled during active COVID-19. CDR3s include the opening cysteine and the closing phenylalanine or tryptophan. The D gene is left open where the match is weak. Size tells how often a clone was seen (once, few, many) or the class of an expanded clone, and some rows leave it out.

v_call: TRBV6-5; cdr3_length: 15; d_call: TRBD1; clone_size: -; j_call: TRBJ1-1; cdr3_nt: TGTGCCAGCACCGCGGGGACAGGGGAAAACTCTGAAGCTTTCTTT; cdr3_aa: CASTAGTGENSEAFF
v_call: TRBV19; cdr3_length: 16; d_call: TRBD1; clone_size: -; j_call: TRBJ1-4; cdr3_nt: TGTGCCAGCCACCCAAGAGTTGGGACAGGGGGCGAAAAACTGTTTTTT; cdr3_aa: CASHPRVGTGGEKLFF
v_call: TRBV12-2; cdr3_length: 13; d_call: -; clone_size: -; j_call: TRBJ1-6; cdr3_nt: TGTGCAAGTCGCCCCCCACAGGACTCACCCCTCCACTTT; cdr3_aa: CASRPPQDSPLHF
v_call: TRBV6-5; cdr3_length: 13; d_call: -; clone_size: -; j_call: TRBJ2-3; cdr3_nt: TGTGCCAGCAGCGAGTCCGTCACAGATACGCAGTATTTT; cdr3_aa: CASSESVTDTQYF
v_call: TRBV4-2; cdr3_length: 16; d_call: -; clone_size: -; j_call: TRBJ2-5; cdr3_nt: TGTGCCAGCAGCCGTACCGGGCCCAAAGGGGGAGAGACCCAGTACTTC; cdr3_aa: CASSRTGPKGGETQYF
v_call: TRBV5-1; cdr3_length: 16; d_call: TRBD2; clone_size: -; j_call: TRBJ2-3; cdr3_nt: TGCGCCAGCAGCCCACGGACTAGCGGGGGGGGAGATACGCAGTATTTT; cdr3_aa: CASSPRTSGGGDTQYF
v_call: TRBV3-1/TRBV3-2; cdr3_length: 13; d_call: -; clone_size: -; j_call: TRBJ1-1; cdr3_nt: TGTGCCAGCAGCGCACGGGGTAACACTGAAGCTTTCTTT; cdr3_aa: CASSARGNTEAFF
v_call: TRBV3-1/TRBV3-2; cdr3_length: 15; d_call: TRBD1; clone_size: -; j_call: TRBJ1-2; cdr3_nt: TGTGCCAGCAGCCGAGGAGCAGGGGGATATATGAGCTACACCTTC; cdr3_aa: CASSRGAGGYMSYTF
v_call: TRBV5-1; cdr3_length: 14; d_call: -; clone_size: -; j_call: TRBJ1-1; cdr3_nt: TGCGCCAGCAGACTGGAGGACCTGAACACTGAAGCTTTCTTT; cdr3_aa: CASRLEDLNTEAFF
v_call: TRBV30; cdr3_length: 15; d_call: -; clone_size: once; j_call: TRBJ1-3; cdr3_nt: TGTGCCTGGAGGCCCCCCGGGGTGGGCGGAAACACCATATATTTT; cdr3_aa: CAWRPPGVGGNTIYF
v_call: TRBV6-6; cdr3_length: 12; d_call: -; clone_size: -; j_call: TRBJ1-2; cdr3_nt: TGTGCCAGTGGGGAGGGGAACTATGGCTACACCTTC; cdr3_aa: CASGEGNYGYTF
v_call: TRBV2; cdr3_length: 15; d_call: -; clone_size: -; j_call: TRBJ1-2; cdr3_nt: TGTGCCAGCAGTGAAGAGCTACCGGGATTCTATGGCTACACCTTC; cdr3_aa: CASSEELPGFYGYTF
v_call: TRBV27; cdr3_length: 15; d_call: TRBD1; clone_size: -; j_call: TRBJ1-2; cdr3_nt: TGTGCCAGCAGTTCCCCGGCAGGGGGCAGCTATGGCTACACCTTC; cdr3_aa: CASSSPAGGSYGYTF
v_call: TRBV28; cdr3_length: 14; d_call: TRBD1; clone_size: -; j_call: TRBJ2-5; cdr3_nt: TGTGCCAGCAGTTCCATGACAGGGTCCGAGACCCAGTACTTC; cdr3_aa: CASSSMTGSETQYF
v_call: TRBV27; cdr3_length: 13; d_call: -; clone_size: -; j_call: TRBJ1-1; cdr3_nt: TGTGCCAGCAATACGGGGGGAACCACTGAAGCTTTCTTT; cdr3_aa: CASNTGGTTEAFF
v_call: TRBV3-1/TRBV3-2; cdr3_length: 15; d_call: -; clone_size: -; j_call: TRBJ2-5; cdr3_nt: TGTGCCAGCAGCAGAGGGACAATAGGACAAGAGACCCAGTACTTC; cdr3_aa: CASSRGTIGQETQYF
v_call: TRBV7-8; cdr3_length: 14; d_call: TRBD1; clone_size: once; j_call: TRBJ2-7; cdr3_nt: TGTGCCAGCAGCCACCCGGGACAGGGGGACGAGCAGTACTTC; cdr3_aa: CASSHPGQGDEQYF
v_call: TRBV6-5; cdr3_length: 15; d_call: TRBD1; clone_size: -; j_call: TRBJ2-7; cdr3_nt: TGTGCCAGCAGATCGACAGGGGGCCTTTCCTACGAGCAGTACTTC; cdr3_aa: CASRSTGGLSYEQYF
v_call: TRBV11-1; cdr3_length: 15; d_call: TRBD2; clone_size: -; j_call: TRBJ2-5; cdr3_nt: TGTGCCAGCAGCTTAGCGGGACTAGGGCAAGAGACCCAGTACTTC; cdr3_aa: CASSLAGLGQETQYF
v_call: TRBV5-1; cdr3_length: 14; d_call: TRBD1; clone_size: -; j_call: TRBJ1-2; cdr3_nt: TGCGCCAGCAGTCCTCAGGGGGAGAAGGATGGCTACACCTTC; cdr3_aa: CASSPQGEKDGYTF
v_call: TRBV19; cdr3_length: 13; d_call: -; clone_size: -; j_call: TRBJ1-5; cdr3_nt: TGTGCCGTTTCCGGCAGGGGCGGGCAGCCCCAGCATTTT; cdr3_aa: CAVSGRGGQPQHF
v_call: TRBV29-1; cdr3_length: 13; d_call: TRBD1; clone_size: once; j_call: TRBJ1-4; cdr3_nt: TGCAGCGTAAGCGGACAGGGTTATGAAAAACTGTTTTTT; cdr3_aa: CSVSGQGYEKLFF
v_call: TRBV3-1/TRBV3-2; cdr3_length: 18; d_call: TRBD2; clone_size: -; j_call: TRBJ2-3; cdr3_nt: TGTGCCAGCAGCCCCGGAAGGGTGGCGGGAGGGCCAGTCGATACGCAGTATTTT; cdr3_aa: CASSPGRVAGGPVDTQYF
v_call: TRBV3-1/TRBV3-2; cdr3_length: 14; d_call: -; clone_size: -; j_call: TRBJ1-3; cdr3_nt: TGTGCCAGCAGCCCCAGCGCAACTGGAAACACCATATATTTT; cdr3_aa: CASSPSATGNTIYF
v_call: TRBV11-2; cdr3_length: 13; d_call: -; clone_size: -; j_call: TRBJ1-5; cdr3_nt: TGTGCCAGCAGCTTAGACAGTCTTCAGCCCCAGCATTTT; cdr3_aa: CASSLDSLQPQHF
v_call: TRBV27; cdr3_length: 15; d_call: -; clone_size: -; j_call: TRBJ2-1; cdr3_nt: TGTGCCAGCGGTCCGGGAGTGGGCCCCTACAATGAGCAGTTCTTC; cdr3_aa: CASGPGVGPYNEQFF
v_call: TRBV29-1; cdr3_length: 14; d_call: TRBD1; clone_size: -; j_call: TRBJ1-3; cdr3_nt: TGCAGCGTTGAACGCCGGGACAGCGGAAACACCATATATTTT; cdr3_aa: CSVERRDSGNTIYF
v_call: TRBV7-9; cdr3_length: 16; d_call: TRBD2; clone_size: -; j_call: TRBJ2-1; cdr3_nt: TGTGCCAGCAGCTGGACTCTAGCGGGAGACTACAATGAGCAGTTCTTC; cdr3_aa: CASSWTLAGDYNEQFF
v_call: TRBV28; cdr3_length: 15; d_call: -; clone_size: -; j_call: TRBJ2-7; cdr3_nt: TGTGCCAGCAGCCCAAGCTGGTACAGAGCCTACGAGCAGTACTTC; cdr3_aa: CASSPSWYRAYEQYF
v_call: TRBV13; cdr3_length: 15; d_call: TRBD1; clone_size: -; j_call: TRBJ1-1; cdr3_nt: TGTGCCAGCAGCTTTGGACAGGGACGGGGCGCTGAAGCTTTCTTT; cdr3_aa: CASSFGQGRGAEAFF
v_call: TRBV19; cdr3_length: 14; d_call: -; clone_size: few; j_call: TRBJ2-7; cdr3_nt: TGTGCCAGTAGTATCGGGGACATAACCGGCGAGCAGTACTTC; cdr3_aa: CASSIGDITGEQYF
v_call: TRBV23-1; cdr3_length: 19; d_call: TRBD1; clone_size: -; j_call: TRBJ1-2; cdr3_nt: TGCGCCAGCAGTCAATCTGACACAGGGGGCGGAATGGTCTTCTATGGCTACACCTTC; cdr3_aa: CASSQSDTGGGMVFYGYTF
v_call: TRBV28; cdr3_length: 15; d_call: -; clone_size: -; j_call: TRBJ2-7; cdr3_nt: TGTGCCAGCAGCCGCCCTAGAAGACAGTTCTACGAGCAGTACTTC; cdr3_aa: CASSRPRRQFYEQYF
v_call: TRBV28; cdr3_length: 12; d_call: -; clone_size: -; j_call: TRBJ1-1; cdr3_nt: TGTGCCAGCAGTCGGGGGGACACTGAAGCTTTCTTT; cdr3_aa: CASSRGDTEAFF
v_call: TRBV5-1; cdr3_length: 14; d_call: -; clone_size: -; j_call: TRBJ2-5; cdr3_nt: TGCGCCAGCAGCTTGGACTTAGCTGAGGAGACCCAGTACTTC; cdr3_aa: CASSLDLAEETQYF
v_call: TRBV5-1; cdr3_length: 13; d_call: -; clone_size: -; j_call: TRBJ2-1; cdr3_nt: TGCGCCAGCCTAGGAACAGGGATCAATGAGCAGTTCTTC; cdr3_aa: CASLGTGINEQFF
v_call: TRBV7-9; cdr3_length: 11; d_call: -; clone_size: -; j_call: TRBJ2-5; cdr3_nt: TGTGCCAGCAGCCTAGACAGGCTGGAGTACTTC; cdr3_aa: CASSLDRLEYF
v_call: TRBV18; cdr3_length: 22; d_call: TRBD2; clone_size: -; j_call: TRBJ2-3; cdr3_nt: TGTGCCAGCTCACCACTTGGCCGTTCCGGGACTAGCGGGGTACTTAGCACAGATACGCAGTATTTT; cdr3_aa: CASSPLGRSGTSGVLSTDTQYF
v_call: TRBV4-2; cdr3_length: 14; d_call: TRBD1; clone_size: -; j_call: TRBJ2-7; cdr3_nt: TGTGCCAGCAGACCTAGGGACAGCTCCTACGAGCAGTACTTC; cdr3_aa: CASRPRDSSYEQYF
v_call: TRBV28; cdr3_length: 14; d_call: TRBD2; clone_size: once; j_call: TRBJ2-1; cdr3_nt: TGTGCCAGCAGTTTGACTAGCGGGAGGAATGAGCAGTTCTTC; cdr3_aa: CASSLTSGRNEQFF
v_call: TRBV5-5; cdr3_length: 12; d_call: -; clone_size: few; j_call: TRBJ1-2; cdr3_nt: TGTGCCAGCAAGGACAGAGACTATGGCTACACCTTC; cdr3_aa: CASKDRDYGYTF
v_call: TRBV3-1/TRBV3-2; cdr3_length: 14; d_call: TRBD1; clone_size: few; j_call: TRBJ1-1; cdr3_nt: TGTGCCAGCAGCCCGACAGGGCTGAACACTGAAGCTTTCTTT; cdr3_aa: CASSPTGLNTEAFF
v_call: TRBV5-4; cdr3_length: 15; d_call: -; clone_size: -; j_call: TRBJ1-1; cdr3_nt: TGTGCCAGCAGCATTATCGGACGGGAGAACACTGAAGCTTTCTTT; cdr3_aa: CASSIIGRENTEAFF
v_call: TRBV13; cdr3_length: 15; d_call: TRBD1; clone_size: -; j_call: TRBJ1-2; cdr3_nt: TGTGCCAGCAGCCCAGGGACAGGCCACCTTTATGGCTACACCTTC; cdr3_aa: CASSPGTGHLYGYTF